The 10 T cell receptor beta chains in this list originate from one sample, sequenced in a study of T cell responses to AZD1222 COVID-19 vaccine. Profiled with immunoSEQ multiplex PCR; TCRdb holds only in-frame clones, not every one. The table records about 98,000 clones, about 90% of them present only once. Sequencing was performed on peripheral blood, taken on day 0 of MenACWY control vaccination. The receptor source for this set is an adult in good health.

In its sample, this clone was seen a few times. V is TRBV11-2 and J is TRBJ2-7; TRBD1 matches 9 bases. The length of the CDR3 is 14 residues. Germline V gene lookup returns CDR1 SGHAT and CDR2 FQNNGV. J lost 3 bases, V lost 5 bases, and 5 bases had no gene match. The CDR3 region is CASSPGQGGYEQYF. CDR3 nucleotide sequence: TGTGCCAGCAGCCCGGGACAGGGCGGCTACGAGCAGTACTTC.

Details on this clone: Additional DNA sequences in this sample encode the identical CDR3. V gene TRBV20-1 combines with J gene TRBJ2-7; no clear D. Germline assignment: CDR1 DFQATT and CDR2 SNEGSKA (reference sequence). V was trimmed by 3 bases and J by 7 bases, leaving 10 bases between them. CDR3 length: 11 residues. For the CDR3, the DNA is TGCAGTGCTAGGTCCGGTTATGAGCAGTACTTC. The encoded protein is CSARSGYEQYF.

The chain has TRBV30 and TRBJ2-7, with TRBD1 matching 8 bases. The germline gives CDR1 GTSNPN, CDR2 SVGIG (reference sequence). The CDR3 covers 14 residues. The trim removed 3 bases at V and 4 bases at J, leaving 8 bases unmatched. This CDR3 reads CAWRAPGGWYEQYF. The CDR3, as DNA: TGTGCCTGGAGGGCCCCAGGGGGCTGGTACGAGCAGTACTTC.

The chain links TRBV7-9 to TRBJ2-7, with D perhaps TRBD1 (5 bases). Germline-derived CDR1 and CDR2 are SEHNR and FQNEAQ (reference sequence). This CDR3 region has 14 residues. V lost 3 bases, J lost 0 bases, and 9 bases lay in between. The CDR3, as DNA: TGTGCCAGCAGCTTTGACAGCTACTCCTACGAGCAGTACTTC. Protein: CASSFDSYSYEQYF. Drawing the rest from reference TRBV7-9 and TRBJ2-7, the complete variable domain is DTGVSQNPRHKITKRGQNVTFRCDPISEHNRLYWYRQTLGQGPEFLTYFQNEAQLEKSRLLSDRFSAERPKGSFSTLEIQRTEQGDSAMYLCASSFDSYSYEQYFGPGTRLTVT.

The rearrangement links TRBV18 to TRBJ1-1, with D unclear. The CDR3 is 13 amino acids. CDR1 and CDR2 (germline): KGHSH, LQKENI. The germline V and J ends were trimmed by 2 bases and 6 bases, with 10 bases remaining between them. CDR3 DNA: TGTGCCAGCTCACCATCTCCGAAGGCTGAAGCTTTCTTT. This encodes CASSPSPKAEAFF.

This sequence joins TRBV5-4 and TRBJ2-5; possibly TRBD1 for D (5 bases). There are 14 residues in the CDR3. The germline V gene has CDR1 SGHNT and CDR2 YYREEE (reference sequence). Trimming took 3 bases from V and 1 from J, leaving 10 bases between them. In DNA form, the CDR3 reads TGTGCCAGCAGCTCTGTTGGGGCCCAAGAGACCCAGTACTTC. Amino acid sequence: CASSSVGAQETQYF.

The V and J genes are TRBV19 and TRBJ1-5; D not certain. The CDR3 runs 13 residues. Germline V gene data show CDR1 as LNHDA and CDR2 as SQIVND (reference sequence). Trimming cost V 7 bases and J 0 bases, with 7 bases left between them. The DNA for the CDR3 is TGTGCCAGTACCCGGGATAGCAATCAGCCCCAGCATTTT. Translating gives CASTRDSNQPQHF.

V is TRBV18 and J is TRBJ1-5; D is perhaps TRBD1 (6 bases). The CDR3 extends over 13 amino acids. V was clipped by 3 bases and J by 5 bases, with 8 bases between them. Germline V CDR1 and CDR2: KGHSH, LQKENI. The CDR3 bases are TGTGCCAGCTCACCGGACAGAGATCAGCCCCAGCATTTT. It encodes CASSPDRDQPQHF.

The CDR3 region is CASSQEAISYEQYF. The CDR3 nucleotides are TGTGCCAGCAGCCAAGAGGCTATTTCCTACGAGCAGTACTTC. The rearrangement uses TRBV3-1 (or the pseudogene TRBV3-2) and TRBJ2-7; D unclear. Trimming cost V 0 bases and J 1 base, with 7 bases left between them. This CDR3 comprises 14 residues. Per germline, CDR1 LGHDT and CDR2 YNNKEL (reference sequence).

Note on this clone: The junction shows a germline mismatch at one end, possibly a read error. The CDR3 loop is CASSEARRDRGVCF. The CDR3 coding sequence is TGTGCCAGCAGTGAAGCGCGTCGGGACAGAGGTGTATGCTTT. This chain joins TRBV6-1 and TRBJ1-6, with 7 positions matching TRBD1. The germline V gene encodes CDR1 MNHNS and CDR2 SASEGT. The CDR3 has 14 residues.